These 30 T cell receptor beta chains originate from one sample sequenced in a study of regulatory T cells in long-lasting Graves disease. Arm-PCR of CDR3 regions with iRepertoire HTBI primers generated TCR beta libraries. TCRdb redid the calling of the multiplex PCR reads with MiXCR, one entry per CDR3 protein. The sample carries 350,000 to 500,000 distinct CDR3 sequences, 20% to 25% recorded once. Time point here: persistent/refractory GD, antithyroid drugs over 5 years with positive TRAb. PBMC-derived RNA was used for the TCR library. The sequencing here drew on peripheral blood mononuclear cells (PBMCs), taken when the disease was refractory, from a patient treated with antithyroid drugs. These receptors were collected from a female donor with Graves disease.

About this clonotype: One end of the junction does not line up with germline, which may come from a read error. CDR3 sequence reads: CASRREVSTDAQYF. The CDR3 nucleotides read TGTGCCAGCAGAAGGGAAGTTAGCACAGATGCGCAGTATTTT. The chain joins TRBV2 to TRBJ2-3; D unclear. CDR1 is SNHLY, CDR2 FYNNEI, per germline. This CDR3 has 14 amino acids.

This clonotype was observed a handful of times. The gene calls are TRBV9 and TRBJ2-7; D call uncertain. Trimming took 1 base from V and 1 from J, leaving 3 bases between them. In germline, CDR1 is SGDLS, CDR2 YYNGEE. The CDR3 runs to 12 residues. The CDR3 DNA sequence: TGTGCCAGCAGCGTAAAGTCCTACGAGCAGTACTTC. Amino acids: CASSVKSYEQYF.

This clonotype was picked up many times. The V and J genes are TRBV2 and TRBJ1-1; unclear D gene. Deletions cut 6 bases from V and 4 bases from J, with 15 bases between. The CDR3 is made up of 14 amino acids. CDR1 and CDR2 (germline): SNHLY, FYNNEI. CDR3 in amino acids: CASSGTGSGTEAFF. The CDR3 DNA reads TGTGCCAGCAGCGGAACGGGGTCGGGCACTGAAGCTTTCTTT. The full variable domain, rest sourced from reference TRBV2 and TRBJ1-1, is EPEVTQTPSHQVTQMGQEVILRCVPISNHLYFYWYRQILGQKVEFLVSFYNNEISEKSEIFDDQFSVERPDGSNFTLKIRSTKLEDSAMYFCASSGTGSGTEAFFGQGTRLTVV.

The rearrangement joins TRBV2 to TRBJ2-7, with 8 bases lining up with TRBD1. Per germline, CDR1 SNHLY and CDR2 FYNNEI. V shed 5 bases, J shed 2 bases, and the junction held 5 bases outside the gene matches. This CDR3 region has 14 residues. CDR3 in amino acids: CASSLRTGPYEQYF. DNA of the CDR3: TGTGCCAGCAGTTTGCGGACAGGGCCCTACGAGCAGTACTTC.

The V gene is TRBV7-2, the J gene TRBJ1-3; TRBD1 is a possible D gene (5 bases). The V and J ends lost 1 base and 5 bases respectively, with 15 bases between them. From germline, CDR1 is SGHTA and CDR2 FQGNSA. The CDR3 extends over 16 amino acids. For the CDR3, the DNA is TGTGCCAGCAGCTTAGGGGGACTGCGGGCACGAAACACCATATATTTT. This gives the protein CASSLGGLRARNTIYF.

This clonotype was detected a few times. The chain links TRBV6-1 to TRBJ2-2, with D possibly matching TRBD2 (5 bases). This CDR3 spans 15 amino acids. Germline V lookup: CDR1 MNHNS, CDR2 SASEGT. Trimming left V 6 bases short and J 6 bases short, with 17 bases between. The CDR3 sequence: CASSLDFLFAGELFF. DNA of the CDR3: TGTGCCAGCAGCCTGGACTTCCTATTCGCCGGGGAGCTGTTTTTT.

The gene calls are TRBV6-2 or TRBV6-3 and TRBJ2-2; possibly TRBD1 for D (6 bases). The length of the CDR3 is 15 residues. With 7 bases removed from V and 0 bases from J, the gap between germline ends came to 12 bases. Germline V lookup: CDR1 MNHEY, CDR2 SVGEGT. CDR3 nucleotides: TGTGCCAGCACCGACAGGCGGTCGAACACCGGGGAGCTGTTTTTT. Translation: CASTDRRSNTGELFF.

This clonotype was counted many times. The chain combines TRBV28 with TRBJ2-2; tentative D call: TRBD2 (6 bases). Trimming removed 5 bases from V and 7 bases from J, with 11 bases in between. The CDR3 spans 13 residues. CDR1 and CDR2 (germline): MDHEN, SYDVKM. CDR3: CASSGLLDGELFF. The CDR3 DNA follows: TGTGCCAGCAGTGGACTATTAGACGGGGAGCTGTTTTTT.

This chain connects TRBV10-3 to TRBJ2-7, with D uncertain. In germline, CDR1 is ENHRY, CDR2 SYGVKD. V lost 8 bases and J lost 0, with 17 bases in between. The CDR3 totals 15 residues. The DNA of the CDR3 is TGTGCCATCTCGAACATGGCAGGAAACTCCTACGAGCAGTACTTC. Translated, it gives CAISNMAGNSYEQYF.

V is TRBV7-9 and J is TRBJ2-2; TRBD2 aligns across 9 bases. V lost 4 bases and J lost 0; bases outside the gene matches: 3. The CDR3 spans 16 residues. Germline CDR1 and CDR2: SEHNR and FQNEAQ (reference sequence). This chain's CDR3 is CASSSRLAANTGELFF. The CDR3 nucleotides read TGTGCCAGCAGCTCCAGACTAGCGGCGAACACCGGGGAGCTGTTTTTT.

CDR3 region: CASSSPGTDLFSGANVLTF. CDR3 DNA sequence: TGTGCCAGCAGCTCACCCGGGACCGACTTATTCTCTGGGGCCAACGTCCTGACTTTC. The genes are TRBV13 and TRBJ2-6; D tentatively reads TRBD1 or TRBD2 (5 bases each). Germline CDR1 reads PRHDT; CDR2 reads FYEKMQ (reference sequence). The CDR3 spans 19 residues. The germline V and J ends were trimmed by 4 bases and 0 bases, with 19 bases remaining between them.

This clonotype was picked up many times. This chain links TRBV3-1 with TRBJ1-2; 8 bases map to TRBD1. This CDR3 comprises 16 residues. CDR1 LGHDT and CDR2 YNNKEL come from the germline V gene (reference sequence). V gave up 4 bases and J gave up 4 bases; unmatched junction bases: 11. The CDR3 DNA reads TGTGCCAGCAGCCCTACAGACAGGGGCCGGACCTATGGCTACACCTTC. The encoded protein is CASSPTDRGRTYGYTF. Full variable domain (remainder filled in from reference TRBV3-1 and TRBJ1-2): DTAVSQTPKYLVTQMGNDKSIKCEQNLGHDTMYWYKQDSKKFLKIMFSYNNKELIINETVPNRFSPKSPDKAHLNLHINSLELGDSAVYFCASSPTDRGRTYGYTFGSGTRLTVV.

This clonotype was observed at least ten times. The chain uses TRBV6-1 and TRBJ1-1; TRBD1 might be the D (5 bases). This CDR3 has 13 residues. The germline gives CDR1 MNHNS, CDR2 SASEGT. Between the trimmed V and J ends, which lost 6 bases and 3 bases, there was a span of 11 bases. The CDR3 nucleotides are TGTGCCAGCAGCACAGGACGGGACACTGAAGCTTTCTTT. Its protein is CASSTGRDTEAFF.

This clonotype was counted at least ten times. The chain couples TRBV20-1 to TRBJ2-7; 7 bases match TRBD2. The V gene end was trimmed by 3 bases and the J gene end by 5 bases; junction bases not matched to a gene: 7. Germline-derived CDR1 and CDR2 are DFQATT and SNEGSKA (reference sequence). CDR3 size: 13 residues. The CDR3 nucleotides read TGCAGTGCTAGGGGGGAGGGTGCCGACGAGCAGTACTTC. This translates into CSARGEGADEQYF.

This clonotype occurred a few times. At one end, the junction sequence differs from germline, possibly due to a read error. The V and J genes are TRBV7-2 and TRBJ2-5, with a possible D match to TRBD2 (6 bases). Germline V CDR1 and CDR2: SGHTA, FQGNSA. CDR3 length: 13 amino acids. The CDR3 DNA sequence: TGTGCCAGCAGCCTAGCGAATTGGGAGACCCAGTACTTC. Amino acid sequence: CASSLANWETQYF.

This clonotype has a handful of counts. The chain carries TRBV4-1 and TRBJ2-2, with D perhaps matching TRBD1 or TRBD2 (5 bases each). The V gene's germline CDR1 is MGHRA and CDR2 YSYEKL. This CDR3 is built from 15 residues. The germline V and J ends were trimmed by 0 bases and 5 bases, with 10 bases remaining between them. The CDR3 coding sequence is TGCGCCAGCAGCCAAGATGGGGGTTTGACCGGGGAGCTGTTTTTT. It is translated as CASSQDGGLTGELFF.

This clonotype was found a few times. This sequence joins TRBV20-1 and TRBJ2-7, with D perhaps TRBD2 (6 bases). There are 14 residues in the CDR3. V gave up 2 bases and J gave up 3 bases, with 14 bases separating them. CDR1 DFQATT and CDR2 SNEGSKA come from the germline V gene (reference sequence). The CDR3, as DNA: TGCAGTGCTAGATACAAGGGACTCGGCTACGAGCAGTACTTC. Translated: CSARYKGLGYEQYF.

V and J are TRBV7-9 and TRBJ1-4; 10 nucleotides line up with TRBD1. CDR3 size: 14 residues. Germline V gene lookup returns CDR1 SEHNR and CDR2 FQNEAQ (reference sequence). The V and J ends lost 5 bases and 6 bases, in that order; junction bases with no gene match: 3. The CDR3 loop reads CASSPDRGYEKLFF. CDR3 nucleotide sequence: TGTGCCAGCAGCCCGGACAGGGGGTATGAAAAACTGTTTTTT.

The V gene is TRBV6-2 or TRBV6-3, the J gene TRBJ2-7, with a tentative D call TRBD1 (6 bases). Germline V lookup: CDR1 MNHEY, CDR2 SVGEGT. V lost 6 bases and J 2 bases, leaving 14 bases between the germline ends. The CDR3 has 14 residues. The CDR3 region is CASSYAQGAYEQYF. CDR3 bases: TGTGCCAGCAGCTATGCACAGGGTGCCTACGAGCAGTACTTC.

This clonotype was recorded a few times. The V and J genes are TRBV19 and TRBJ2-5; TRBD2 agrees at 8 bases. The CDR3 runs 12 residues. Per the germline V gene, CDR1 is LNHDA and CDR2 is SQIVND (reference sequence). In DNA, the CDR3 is TGTGCAACCGGGAGGGATTGGGAGACCCAGTACTTC. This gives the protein CATGRDWETQYF.

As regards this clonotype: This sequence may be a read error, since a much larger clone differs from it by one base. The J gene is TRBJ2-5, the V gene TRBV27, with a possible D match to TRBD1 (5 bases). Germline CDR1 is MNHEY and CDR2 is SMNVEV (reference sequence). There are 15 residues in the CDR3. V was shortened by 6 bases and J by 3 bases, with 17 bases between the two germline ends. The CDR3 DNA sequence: TGTGCCAGCAGGGACCATGGGGCAGGGAAAGAGACCCAGTACTTC. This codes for CASRDHGAGKETQYF.

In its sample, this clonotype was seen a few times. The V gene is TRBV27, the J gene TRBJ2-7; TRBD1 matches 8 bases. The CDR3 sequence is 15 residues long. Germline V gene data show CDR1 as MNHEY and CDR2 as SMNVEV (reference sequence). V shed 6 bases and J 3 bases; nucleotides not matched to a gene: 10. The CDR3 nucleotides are TGTGCCAGCAGCCACACCCGGACAGGGATCTACGAGCAGTACTTC. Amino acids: CASSHTRTGIYEQYF.

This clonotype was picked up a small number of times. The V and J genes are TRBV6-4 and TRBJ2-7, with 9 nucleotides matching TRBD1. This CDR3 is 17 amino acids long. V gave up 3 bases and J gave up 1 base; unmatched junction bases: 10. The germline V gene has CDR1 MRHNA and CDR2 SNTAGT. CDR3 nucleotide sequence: TGTGCCAGCAGTGAAGCGTTCGGGACAGGGCTTTCCTACGAGCAGTACTTC. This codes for CASSEAFGTGLSYEQYF.

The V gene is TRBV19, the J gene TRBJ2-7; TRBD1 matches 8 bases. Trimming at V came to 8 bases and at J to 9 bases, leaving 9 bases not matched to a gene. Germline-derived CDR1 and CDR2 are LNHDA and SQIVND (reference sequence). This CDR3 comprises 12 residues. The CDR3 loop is CASGDRQRVQYF. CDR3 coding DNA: TGTGCCAGTGGGGACAGGCAGCGTGTGCAGTACTTC.

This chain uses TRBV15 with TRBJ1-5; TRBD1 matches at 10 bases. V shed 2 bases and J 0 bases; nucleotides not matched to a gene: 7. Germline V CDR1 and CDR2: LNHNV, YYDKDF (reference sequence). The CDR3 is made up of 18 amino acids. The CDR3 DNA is TGTGCCACCAGCAGACAACCGGGACAGGGGAATAGCAATCAGCCCCAGCATTTT. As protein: CATSRQPGQGNSNQPQHF.

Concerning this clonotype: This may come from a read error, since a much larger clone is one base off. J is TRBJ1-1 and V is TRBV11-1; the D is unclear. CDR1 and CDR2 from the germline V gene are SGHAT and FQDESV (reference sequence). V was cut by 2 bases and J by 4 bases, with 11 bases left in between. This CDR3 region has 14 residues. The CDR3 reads CASSLLGGPTEAFF. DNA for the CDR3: TGTGCCAGCAGCTTACTGGGAGGGCCCACTGAAGCTTTCTTT.

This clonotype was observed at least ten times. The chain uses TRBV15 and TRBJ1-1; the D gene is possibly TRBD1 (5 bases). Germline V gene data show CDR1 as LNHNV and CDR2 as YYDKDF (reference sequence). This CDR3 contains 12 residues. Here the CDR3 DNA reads TGTGCTGCAACTGGGGGGTACGGTGAAGCTTTCTTT. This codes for CAATGGYGEAFF.

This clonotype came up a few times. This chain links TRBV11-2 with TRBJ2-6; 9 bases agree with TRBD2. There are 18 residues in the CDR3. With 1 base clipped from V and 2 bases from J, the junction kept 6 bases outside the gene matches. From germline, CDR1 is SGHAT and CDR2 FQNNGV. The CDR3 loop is CASSLARSGRPGANVLTF. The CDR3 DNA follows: TGTGCCAGCAGCTTAGCGCGTAGCGGGAGACCTGGGGCCAACGTCCTGACTTTC.

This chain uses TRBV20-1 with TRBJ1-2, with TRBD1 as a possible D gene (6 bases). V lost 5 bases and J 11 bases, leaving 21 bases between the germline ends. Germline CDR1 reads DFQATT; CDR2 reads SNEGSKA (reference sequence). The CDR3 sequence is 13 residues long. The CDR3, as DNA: TGCAGTGCTCGGGTGGACAGTCAGATTGGGTACACCTTC. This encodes CSARVDSQIGYTF.

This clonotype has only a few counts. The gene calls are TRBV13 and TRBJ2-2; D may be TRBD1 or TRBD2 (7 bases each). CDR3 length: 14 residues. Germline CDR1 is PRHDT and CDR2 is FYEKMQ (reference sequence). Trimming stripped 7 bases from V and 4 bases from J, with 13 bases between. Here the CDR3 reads CASIQGGVTGELFF. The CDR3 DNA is TGTGCCAGCATCCAGGGGGGGGTCACCGGGGAGCTGTTTTTT. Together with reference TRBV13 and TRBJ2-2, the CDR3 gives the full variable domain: AAGVIQSPRHLIKEKRETATLKCYPIPRHDTVYWYQQGPGQDPQFLISFYEKMQSDKGSIPDRFSAQQFSDYHSELNMSSLELGDSALYFCASIQGGVTGELFFGEGSRLTVL.